Listed here are 7 T cell receptor beta chains from one sample, sequenced in a study of T cell repertoires in cytomegalovirus infection. From the reads, TCRdb called clonotypes with MiXCR, one entry per CDR3 protein. Found here are a few hundred thousand distinct CDR3 sequences, 15% to 20% of them singletons; the top ten hold about 11%. Material: PBMCs. The receptors come from a human donor in good health (CMV status not recorded). Some clones in this sample may be carry-over from other donors' samples.

This clonotype was seen more than once but under ten times. This sequence joins TRBV20-1 and TRBJ1-5; 10 bases line up with TRBD1. The CDR3 runs 14 residues. Germline trimming cut 4 bases from V and 7 bases from J; bases unmatched to any gene: 7. The germline V gene encodes CDR1 DFQATT and CDR2 SNEGSKA (reference sequence). The chain's CDR3 is CSATRDRGWQPQHF. DNA for the CDR3: TGCAGTGCTACCCGGGACAGGGGTTGGCAGCCCCAGCATTTT.

The chain links TRBV7-9 to TRBJ2-3, with TRBD1 matching 10 bases. Germline-derived CDR1 and CDR2 are SEHNR and FQNEAQ (reference sequence). The CDR3 length is 18 residues. V lost 4 bases, J lost 4 bases, and 14 bases stayed unmatched. The CDR3: CASSSERQGQGLSDTQYF. Here the CDR3 DNA reads TGTGCCAGCAGCTCCGAAAGGCAGGGACAGGGGCTTTCAGATACGCAGTATTTT. Full variable domain (outside the CDR3, taken from reference TRBV7-9 and TRBJ2-3): DTGVSQNPRHKITKRGQNVTFRCDPISEHNRLYWYRQTLGQGPEFLTYFQNEAQLEKSRLLSDRFSAERPKGSFSTLEIQRTEQGDSAMYLCASSSERQGQGLSDTQYFGPGTRLTVL.

This clonotype was seen only a few times. The CDR3 DNA reads as TGTGCCAGCAGTCTCCCTCGAGGGAGAGGGTTGAATGAGCAGTTCTTC. Protein product: CASSLPRGRGLNEQFF. The chain links TRBV12-3 or TRBV12-4 to TRBJ2-1, with a possible D match to TRBD2 (5 bases). With 5 bases removed from V and 7 bases from J, the gap between germline ends came to 21 bases. This CDR3 has 16 residues.

This sequence joins TRBV28 and TRBJ1-1, with D perhaps TRBD1 (5 bases). Deletions cut 7 bases from V and 5 bases from J, with 20 bases between. This CDR3 is built from 15 residues. Germline V CDR1 and CDR2: MDHEN, SYDVKM. The chain's CDR3 is CASTPSGVHRTEAFF. For the CDR3, the DNA is TGTGCCAGCACCCCTTCGGGGGTACACCGGACTGAAGCTTTCTTT.

There are many counts of this clonotype. The rearrangement joins TRBV7-8 to TRBJ1-1; 8 bases line up with TRBD1. The CDR3 runs 15 residues. Trimming removed 5 bases from V and 1 base from J; junction bases left unmatched: 6. Germline V CDR1 and CDR2: SGHVS, FQNEAQ. The chain's CDR3 is CASSPQGVTNTEAFF. Here the CDR3 DNA reads TGTGCCAGCAGCCCACAGGGGGTTACGAACACTGAAGCTTTCTTT.

The chain uses TRBV7-9 and TRBJ2-2; D call uncertain. The CDR3 sequence is 13 residues long. Deletions cut 3 bases from V and 7 bases from J, with 9 bases between. The V gene's germline CDR1 is SEHNR and CDR2 FQNEAQ (reference sequence). CDR3 sequence reads: CASSFYLGGELFF. CDR3 DNA: TGTGCCAGCAGCTTCTACCTTGGCGGGGAGCTGTTTTTT.

The V and J genes are TRBV11-2 and TRBJ2-7; 8 bases map to TRBD1. Germline-derived CDR1 and CDR2 are SGHAT and FQNNGV. The junction had 9 bases not matched to a gene; V was cut back by 2 bases and J by 6 bases. The CDR3 runs to 15 residues. DNA for the CDR3: TGTGCCAGCAGCTTACATCCGACAGGGGATGGCGAGCAGTACTTC. Amino acids: CASSLHPTGDGEQYF.